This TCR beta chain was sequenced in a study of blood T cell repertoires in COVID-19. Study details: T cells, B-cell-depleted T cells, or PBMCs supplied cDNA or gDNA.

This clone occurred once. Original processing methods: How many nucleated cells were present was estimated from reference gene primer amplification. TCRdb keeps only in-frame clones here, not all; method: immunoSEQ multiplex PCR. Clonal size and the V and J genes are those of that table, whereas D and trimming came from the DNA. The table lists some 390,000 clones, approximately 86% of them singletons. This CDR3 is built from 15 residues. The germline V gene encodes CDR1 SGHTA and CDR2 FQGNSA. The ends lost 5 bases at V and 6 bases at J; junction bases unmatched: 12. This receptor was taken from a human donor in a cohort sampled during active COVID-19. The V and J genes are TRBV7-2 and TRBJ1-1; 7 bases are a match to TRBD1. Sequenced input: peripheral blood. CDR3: CASSARVRGEAEAFF. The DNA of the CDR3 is TGTGCCAGCAGCGCCCGAGTCAGGGGGGAGGCTGAAGCTTTCTTT.